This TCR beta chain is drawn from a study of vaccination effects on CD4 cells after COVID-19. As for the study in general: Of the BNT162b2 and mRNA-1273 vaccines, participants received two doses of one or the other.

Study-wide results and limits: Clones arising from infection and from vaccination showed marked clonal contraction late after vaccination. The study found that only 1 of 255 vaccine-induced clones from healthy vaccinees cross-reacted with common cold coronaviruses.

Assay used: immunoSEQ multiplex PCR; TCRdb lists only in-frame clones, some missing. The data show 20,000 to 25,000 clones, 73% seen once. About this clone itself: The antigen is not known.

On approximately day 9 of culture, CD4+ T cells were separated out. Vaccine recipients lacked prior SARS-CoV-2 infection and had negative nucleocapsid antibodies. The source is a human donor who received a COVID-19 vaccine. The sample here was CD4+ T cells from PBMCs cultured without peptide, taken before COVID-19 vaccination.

DNA for the CDR3: TGTGCCAGCAGTGAAATGGGGGGGCGCCGCTCACCCCTCCACTTT. This translates into CASSEMGGRRSPLHF. The genes are TRBV2 and TRBJ1-6; tentatively, D is TRBD1 (6 bases). CDR3 length equals 15 residues. Trimming left V 2 bases short and J 10 bases short, with 15 bases between. Germline CDR1 and CDR2: SNHLY and FYNNEI.